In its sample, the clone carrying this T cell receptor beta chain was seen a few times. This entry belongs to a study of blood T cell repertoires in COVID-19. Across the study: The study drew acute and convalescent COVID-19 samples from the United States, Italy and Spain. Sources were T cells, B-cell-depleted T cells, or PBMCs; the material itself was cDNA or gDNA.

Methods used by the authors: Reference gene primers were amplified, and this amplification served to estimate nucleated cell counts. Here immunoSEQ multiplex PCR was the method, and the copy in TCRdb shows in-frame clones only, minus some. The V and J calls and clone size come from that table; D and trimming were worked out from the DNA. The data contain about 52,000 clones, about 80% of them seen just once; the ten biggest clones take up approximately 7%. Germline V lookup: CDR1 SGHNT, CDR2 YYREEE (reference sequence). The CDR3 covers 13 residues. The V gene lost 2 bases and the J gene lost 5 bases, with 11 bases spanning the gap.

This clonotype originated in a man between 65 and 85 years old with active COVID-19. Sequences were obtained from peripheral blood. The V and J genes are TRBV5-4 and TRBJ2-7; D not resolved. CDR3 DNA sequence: TGTGCCAGCAGCTTCGACACTTTGGACGAGCAGTACTTC. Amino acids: CASSFDTLDEQYF. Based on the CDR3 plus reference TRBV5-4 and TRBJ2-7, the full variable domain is ETGVTQSPTHLIKTRGQQVTLRCSSQSGHNTVSWYQQALGQGPQFIFQYYREEENGRGNFPPRFSGLQFPNYSSELNVNALELDDSALYLCASSFDTLDEQYFGPGTRLTVT.